Presented here are 31 T cell receptor beta chains from one specimen sequenced in a study of vaccination and CD4 T cells after COVID-19 (dated by TCRdb to the early 2020s). The treatment or condition label here, explained by the study, means: roughly 11-day PBMC culture with coronavirus spike peptide pools or control peptides (ViraFEST assay). These receptors have no known antigen. Receptor amplification or capture employed PCR. Sequenced on an Illumina iSeq 100. At the Johns Hopkins FTIC core, DNA from the cultured CD4+ T cells underwent TCR sequencing with the Oncomine TCR Beta short-read assay. The public sequencing data were trimmed at Q25 with fastp and processed into clonotypes with MiXCR by TCRdb, which kept only in-frame beta chains. Each entry merges the rows of one CDR3 protein and shows their most common DNA and genes. The sample table records about 12,000 distinct CDR3 sequences; roughly three fifths of these occur just once. Together, the top ten hold approximately 13% of the sample.

The sequenced material came from CD4+ T cells from blood, cultured in vitro. These TCRs come from a human donor who had recovered from COVID-19.

The chain links TRBV7-9 to TRBJ1-2; D is unclear. CDR1 is SEHNR, CDR2 FQNEAQ, per germline (reference sequence). The V end lost 3 bases, the J end lost 7 bases, and 9 bases lay between the germline ends. The CDR3 is 12 amino acids. The DNA for the CDR3 is TGTGCCAGCAGCTTTATGGGTGGTGGCTACACCTTC. It codes for CASSFMGGGYTF. The whole variable domain, remainder taken from reference TRBV7-9 and TRBJ1-2, is DTGVSQNPRHKITKRGQNVTFRCDPISEHNRLYWYRQTLGQGPEFLTYFQNEAQLEKSRLLSDRFSAERPKGSFSTLEIQRTEQGDSAMYLCASSFMGGGYTFGSGTRLTVV.

The chain links TRBV20-1 to TRBJ1-5; 8 bases fit TRBD1. The germline CDR1 and CDR2 sequences are DFQATT and SNEGSKA (reference sequence). The CDR3 extends over 17 amino acids. The V segment lost 7 bases and the J segment 0 bases; nucleotides outside the gene matches: 14. The CDR3 loop is CSVNRDRTFYSNQPQHF. Written as DNA, the CDR3 is TGCAGTGTGAACCGGGACAGGACCTTTTATAGCAATCAGCCCCAGCATTTT.

J is TRBJ2-2 and V is TRBV7-2; no clear D gene. The V gene lost 5 bases and the J gene lost 4 bases, with 11 bases spanning the gap. The germline CDR1 and CDR2 sequences are SGHTA and FQGNSA. This CDR3 comprises 14 residues. CDR3 loop: CASSLSRPTGELFF. DNA of the CDR3: TGTGCCAGCAGCCTGAGTAGACCCACCGGGGAGCTGTTTTTT.

The rearrangement joins TRBV7-3 to TRBJ2-7; 9 nucleotides match TRBD2. This CDR3 has 14 residues. Germline-derived CDR1 and CDR2 are SGHTA and FQGTGA. The V gene end was trimmed by 6 bases and the J gene end by 0 bases; junction bases not matched to a gene: 3. The CDR3 protein is CASRPAGGSYEQYF. In DNA form, the CDR3 reads TGTGCCAGCAGGCCAGCGGGAGGCTCCTACGAGCAGTACTTC.

A few counts support this clonotype. The chain employs TRBV5-1 and TRBJ1-5; perhaps TRBD1 as D (5 bases). The CDR3 loop spans 14 amino acids. Trimming removed 0 bases at V and 7 bases at J, with 11 bases between. The germline CDR1 and CDR2 sequences are SGHRS and YFSETQ. CDR3 residues: CASSLAGGNQPQHF. The CDR3 DNA follows: TGCGCCAGCAGCTTGGCCGGGGGGAACCAGCCCCAGCATTTT.

The rearrangement joins TRBV7-8 to TRBJ1-1, with 8 nucleotides matching TRBD1. V gave up 2 bases and J gave up 4 bases; unmatched junction bases: 0. Germline CDR1 reads SGHVS; CDR2 reads FQNEAQ. CDR3 length: 13 residues. The CDR3 bases are TGTGCCAGCAGCTTAACAGGGGGCACTGAAGCTTTCTTT. Translated, it gives CASSLTGGTEAFF.

J is TRBJ2-5 and V is TRBV2; D remains ambiguous. This CDR3 spans 13 amino acids. V lost 6 bases and J lost 9, with 17 bases in between. CDR1 and CDR2 from the germline V gene are SNHLY and FYNNEI. As DNA, the CDR3 is TGTGCCAGCAGCGGCCGACCAGAGGTGGCCCAGTACTTC. Its protein is CASSGRPEVAQYF. The full variable domain, in which reference TRBV2 and TRBJ2-5 provide the parts outside the CDR3, is EPEVTQTPSHQVTQMGQEVILRCVPISNHLYFYWYRQILGQKVEFLVSFYNNEISEKSEIFDDQFSVERPDGSNFTLKIRSTKLEDSAMYFCASSGRPEVAQYFGPGTRLLVL.

The chain couples TRBV6-1 to TRBJ2-5, with 7 bases lining up with TRBD1. J lost 2 bases, V lost 6 bases, and 3 bases had no gene match. Germline-derived CDR1 and CDR2 are MNHNS and SASEGT. There are 13 residues in the CDR3. The CDR3 reads CASRWDRQETQYF. CDR3 DNA: TGTGCCAGCAGGTGGGACAGACAAGAGACCCAGTACTTC.

The genes are TRBV28 and TRBJ2-2, with 10 positions matching TRBD2. The length of the CDR3 is 16 residues. Per the germline V gene, CDR1 is MDHEN and CDR2 is SYDVKM. V was pared by 6 bases and J by 8 bases, with 12 bases of the junction left unmatched. CDR3 amino acids: CASSLGLAVGIGELFF. Written as DNA, the CDR3 is TGTGCCAGCAGCCTAGGACTAGCGGTAGGAATAGGGGAGCTGTTTTTT. Together with reference TRBV28 and TRBJ2-2, the CDR3 gives the full variable domain: DVKVTQSSRYLVKRTGEKVFLECVQDMDHENMFWYRQDPGLGLRLIYFSYDVKMKEKGDIPEGYSVSREKKERFSLILESASTNQTSMYLCASSLGLAVGIGELFFGEGSRLTVL.

The gene calls are TRBV20-1 and TRBJ2-5; D tentatively fits TRBD1 or TRBD2 (7 bases each). The germline V gene encodes CDR1 DFQATT and CDR2 SNEGSKA (reference sequence). The CDR3 spans 16 residues. Between the trimmed V and J ends, which lost 6 bases and 2 bases, there was a span of 22 bases. The CDR3 region is CSARIAGGGTQETQYF. CDR3 DNA sequence: TGCAGTGCCCGCATCGCAGGGGGGGGGACTCAAGAGACCCAGTACTTC.

The chain joins TRBV10-2 to TRBJ1-5; a possible D gene is TRBD1 (5 bases). Trimming removed 3 bases from V and 4 bases from J, with 7 bases in between. The CDR3 is made up of 13 amino acids. Germline V lookup: CDR1 WSHSY, CDR2 SAAADI. In DNA form, the CDR3 reads TGCGCCAGCAGTGAAGGGGTAAATCAGCCCCAGCATTTT. As protein: CASSEGVNQPQHF.

The rearrangement links TRBV6-2 or TRBV6-3 to TRBJ1-4, with TRBD1 matching over 10 bases. Germline V gives CDR1 MNHEY, CDR2 SVGEGT. The ends lost 3 bases at V and 8 bases at J; junction bases unmatched: 9. The CDR3 contains 16 residues. CDR3 DNA sequence: TGTGCCAGCAGTTATTCGGCTGGGACAGGGGAGGAAAAACTGTTTTTT. Protein product: CASSYSAGTGEEKLFF.

The chain joins TRBV20-1 to TRBJ2-3; a possible D gene is TRBD2 (5 bases). Between the trimmed V and J ends, which lost 5 bases and 1 base, there was a span of 16 bases. Per germline, CDR1 DFQATT and CDR2 SNEGSKA (reference sequence). This CDR3 spans 15 amino acids. In DNA, the CDR3 is TGCAGTGCTCTCGACCGGAGGATGGGCACAGATACGCAGTATTTT. Translating gives CSALDRRMGTDTQYF.

This clonotype was found a few times. This rearrangement joins TRBV7-6 to TRBJ2-3, with TRBD1 matching 8 bases. Per the germline V gene, CDR1 is SGHVS and CDR2 is FNYEAQ. The CDR3 spans 14 residues. V dropped 5 bases and J dropped 5; count of bases not matched to a gene: 6. The CDR3 sequence: CASSPRTGRDTQYF. The CDR3 region has the DNA TGTGCCAGCAGCCCGAGGACAGGGCGAGATACGCAGTATTTT. Full variable domain (outside the CDR3, taken from reference TRBV7-6 and TRBJ2-3): GAGVSQSPRYKVTKRGQDVALRCDPISGHVSLYWYRQALGQGPEFLTYFNYEAQQDKSGLPNDRFSAERPEGSISTLTIQRTEQRDSAMYRCASSPRTGRDTQYFGPGTRLTVL.

This clonotype has more than one count but fewer than ten. The chain combines TRBV6-4 with TRBJ2-1; 9 nucleotides line up with TRBD2. This CDR3 contains 16 residues. With 0 bases clipped from V and 7 bases from J, the junction kept 7 bases outside the gene matches. The germline V gene has CDR1 MRHNA and CDR2 SNTAGT. As DNA, the CDR3 is TGTGCCAGCAGTGACTCGGGCGGGAGGGCCTCTAATGAGCAGTTCTTC. This encodes CASSDSGGRASNEQFF.

V is TRBV27 and J is TRBJ1-1; 8 bases are shared with TRBD1. This CDR3 contains 18 residues. Germline trimming cut 0 bases from V and 1 base from J; bases unmatched to any gene: 10. The germline gives CDR1 MNHEY, CDR2 SMNVEV (reference sequence). DNA for the CDR3: TGTGCCAGCAGTTTATCGGACAGGGACGTAGAAGGGAACACTGAAGCTTTCTTT. The encoded protein is CASSLSDRDVEGNTEAFF.

This chain joins TRBV25-1 and TRBJ2-3; 7 bases align to TRBD2. Per germline, CDR1 MGHDK and CDR2 SYGVNS. Unmatched junction bases numbered 3, after V lost 10 bases and J lost 2 bases. The CDR3 runs 12 residues. The CDR3 is CAIRDYTDTQYF. CDR3 DNA sequence: TGTGCCATTCGGGACTACACAGATACGCAGTATTTT. The full variable domain, rest sourced from reference TRBV25-1 and TRBJ2-3, is EADIYQTPRYLVIGTGKKITLECSQTMGHDKMYWYQQDPGMELHLIHYSYGVNSTEKGDLSSESTVSRIRTEHFPLTLESARPSHTSQYLCAIRDYTDTQYFGPGTRLTVL.

The J gene is TRBJ2-2, the V gene TRBV29-1; 7 bases align to TRBD1. CDR3 size: 13 residues. Germline V gene lookup returns CDR1 SQVTM and CDR2 ANQGSEA. V lost 4 bases and J lost 8; bases outside the gene matches: 7. The CDR3: CSVGQGSTGELFF. The DNA for the CDR3 is TGCAGCGTTGGACAGGGAAGTACGGGGGAGCTGTTTTTT.

The genes are TRBV20-1 and TRBJ2-2; D is uncertain. This CDR3 region has 13 residues. The ends were cut back, 6 bases at V and 5 bases at J, with 13 bases in the middle. Germline CDR1 and CDR2: DFQATT and SNEGSKA (reference sequence). DNA of the CDR3: TGCAGTGCCTACATTCAAGGTACCGGGGAGCTGTTTTTT. Translated: CSAYIQGTGELFF.

The rearrangement links TRBV6-1 to TRBJ2-3, with 11 bases matching TRBD2. The CDR3 consists of 15 residues. Per germline, CDR1 MNHNS and CDR2 SASEGT. Trimming at V came to 6 bases and at J to 6 bases, leaving 8 bases not matched to a gene. This CDR3 reads CASSGRLAGTDTQYF. The DNA of the CDR3 is TGTGCCAGCAGCGGCCGACTAGCGGGAACGGATACGCAGTATTTT.

Judged by abundance, this clonotype is large. The rearrangement joins TRBV2 to TRBJ2-3; no reliable D call. V lost 6 bases to trimming and J lost 0 bases, with 7 bases between them. The germline V gene has CDR1 SNHLY and CDR2 FYNNEI. This CDR3 has 13 amino acids. The CDR3 sequence is CASRASSTDTQYF. CDR3 DNA sequence: TGTGCCAGCAGAGCTTCTAGCACAGATACGCAGTATTTT.

This chain uses TRBV20-1 with TRBJ1-1, with D uncertain. This CDR3 is 12 amino acids long. Trimming cost V 5 bases and J 2 bases, with 9 bases left between them. The V gene's germline CDR1 is DFQATT and CDR2 SNEGSKA (reference sequence). The CDR3 bases are TGCAGTGCTCCGGTTTTAAACACTGAAGCTTTCTTT. Its translation is CSAPVLNTEAFF.

The J gene is TRBJ1-2, the V gene TRBV20-1, with D possibly TRBD1 on 5 matching bases. The germline gives CDR1 DFQATT, CDR2 SNEGSKA (reference sequence). This CDR3 spans 13 amino acids. Deletions cut 0 bases from V and 5 bases from J, with 10 bases between. CDR3 DNA: TGCAGTGCTAGAGACAGCAGGGAATATGGCTACACCTTC. Translating gives CSARDSREYGYTF.

The chain carries TRBV9 and TRBJ2-7, with D perhaps assigned TRBD1 or TRBD2 (6 bases each). Germline CDR1 SGDLS, CDR2 YYNGEE. V dropped 10 bases and J dropped 5 bases, with 16 bases sitting between them. The CDR3 runs to 12 residues. In nucleotides, the CDR3 is TGTGCCCCCACGGGGGCTTTGGACGAGCAGTACTTC. Its translation is CAPTGALDEQYF.

The chain has TRBV7-9 and TRBJ1-5; D gene uncertain. Trimming removed 3 bases at V and 14 bases at J, with 11 bases between. Germline V gene sequence: CDR1 SEHNR, CDR2 FQNEAQ (reference sequence). The CDR3 is made up of 11 amino acids. The CDR3 sequence is CASSFGVTEHF. CDR3 coding DNA: TGTGCCAGCAGCTTTGGCGTCACCGAGCATTTT.

This chain joins TRBV18 and TRBJ2-1, with 8 bases fitting TRBD2. V was pared by 3 bases and J by 9 bases, with 10 bases of the junction left unmatched. CDR1 and CDR2 (germline): KGHSH, LQKENI. The CDR3 has 15 residues. CDR3 residues: CASSPQETSVTEQFF. The CDR3, as DNA: TGTGCCAGCTCACCTCAAGAGACTAGCGTAACTGAGCAGTTCTTC.

The chain carries TRBV6-1 and TRBJ2-5; D might be TRBD2 (6 bases). Per the germline V gene, CDR1 is MNHNS and CDR2 is SASEGT. This CDR3 region has 13 residues. Trimming shortened V by 6 bases and J by 2 bases, and 10 bases separated the two germline ends. The CDR3 sequence: CASRRDLQETQYF. CDR3 bases: TGTGCCAGCAGGCGGGACTTGCAAGAGACCCAGTACTTC.

J is TRBJ2-7 and V is TRBV7-8, with D possibly being TRBD1 or TRBD2 (5 bases each). Per germline, CDR1 SGHVS and CDR2 FQNEAQ. CDR3 length: 11 residues. V shed 4 bases and J shed 4 bases, with 5 bases lying between them. CDR3 protein: CASSWGYEQYF. In DNA, the CDR3 is TGTGCCAGCAGCTGGGGGTACGAGCAGTACTTC. Full variable domain (remainder filled in from reference TRBV7-8 and TRBJ2-7): GAGVSQSPRYKVAKRGQDVALRCDPISGHVSLFWYQQALGQGPEFLTYFQNEAQLDKSGLPSDRFFAERPEGSVSTLKIQRTQQEDSAVYLCASSWGYEQYFGPGTRLTVT.

The V gene is TRBV28, the J gene TRBJ2-1; the D is unclear. The germline V gene encodes CDR1 MDHEN and CDR2 SYDVKM. The CDR3 is 12 residues long. Trimming pared 8 bases from V and 4 bases from J, leaving 9 bases between. The CDR3 loop reads CASLTDYNEQFF. As DNA, the CDR3 is TGTGCCAGCCTGACGGATTACAATGAGCAGTTCTTC. The complete variable domain, with remaining parts taken from reference TRBV28 and TRBJ2-1, reads DVKVTQSSRYLVKRTGEKVFLECVQDMDHENMFWYRQDPGLGLRLIYFSYDVKMKEKGDIPEGYSVSREKKERFSLILESASTNQTSMYLCASLTDYNEQFFGPGTRLTVL.

In this sample, this clonotype turned up a few times. The chain recombines TRBV5-8 with TRBJ1-2, with 7 bases aligning to TRBD1. The ends lost 4 bases at V and 7 bases at J; junction bases unmatched: 7. This CDR3 is built from 13 residues. CDR1 and CDR2 (germline): SGHTS, YDEGEE. The DNA for the CDR3 is TGTGCCAGCAGCGACCGGGACAGTAGTGGCTACACCTTC. It translates to CASSDRDSSGYTF.

This clonotype occurred a few times. The chain uses TRBV7-9 and TRBJ2-5; D assignment may be TRBD1 or TRBD2 (5 bases each). This CDR3 region has 14 residues. Trimming took 2 bases from V and 2 from J, leaving 9 bases between them. Germline V lookup: CDR1 SEHNR, CDR2 FQNEAQ (reference sequence). The CDR3 reads CASSLPGPQETQYF. The DNA for the CDR3 is TGTGCCAGCAGCTTACCGGGACCTCAAGAGACCCAGTACTTC.